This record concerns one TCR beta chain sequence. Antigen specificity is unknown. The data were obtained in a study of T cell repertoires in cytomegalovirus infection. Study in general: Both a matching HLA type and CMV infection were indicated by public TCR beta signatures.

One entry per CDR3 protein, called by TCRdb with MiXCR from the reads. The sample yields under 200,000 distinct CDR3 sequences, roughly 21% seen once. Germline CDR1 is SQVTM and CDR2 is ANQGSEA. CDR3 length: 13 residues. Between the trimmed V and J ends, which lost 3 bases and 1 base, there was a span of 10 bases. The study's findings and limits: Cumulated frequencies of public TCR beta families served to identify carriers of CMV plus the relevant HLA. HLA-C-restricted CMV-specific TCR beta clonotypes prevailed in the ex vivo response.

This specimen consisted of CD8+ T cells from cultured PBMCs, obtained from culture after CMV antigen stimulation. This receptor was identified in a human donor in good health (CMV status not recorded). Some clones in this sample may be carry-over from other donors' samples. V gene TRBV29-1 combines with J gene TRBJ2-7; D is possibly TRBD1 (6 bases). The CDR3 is CSVDTGLSYEQYF. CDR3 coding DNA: TGCAGCGTTGACACAGGGTTATCCTACGAGCAGTACTTC.